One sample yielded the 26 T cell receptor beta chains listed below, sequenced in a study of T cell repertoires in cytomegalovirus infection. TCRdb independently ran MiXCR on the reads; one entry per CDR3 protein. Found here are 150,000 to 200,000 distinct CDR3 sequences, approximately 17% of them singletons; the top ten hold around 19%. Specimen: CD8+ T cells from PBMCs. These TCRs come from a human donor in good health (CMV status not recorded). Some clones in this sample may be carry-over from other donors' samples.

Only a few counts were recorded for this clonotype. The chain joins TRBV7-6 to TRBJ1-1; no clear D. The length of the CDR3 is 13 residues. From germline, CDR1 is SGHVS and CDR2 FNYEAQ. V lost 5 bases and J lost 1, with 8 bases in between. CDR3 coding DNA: TGTGCCAGCAGCCACCAGGAGAACACTGAAGCTTTCTTT. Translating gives CASSHQENTEAFF.

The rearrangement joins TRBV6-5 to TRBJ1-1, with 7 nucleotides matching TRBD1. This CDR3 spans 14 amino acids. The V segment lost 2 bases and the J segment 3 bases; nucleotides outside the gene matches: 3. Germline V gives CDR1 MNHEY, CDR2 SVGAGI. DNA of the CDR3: TGTGCCAGCAGTTACCTCACAGGGGACACTGAAGCTTTCTTT. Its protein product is CASSYLTGDTEAFF.

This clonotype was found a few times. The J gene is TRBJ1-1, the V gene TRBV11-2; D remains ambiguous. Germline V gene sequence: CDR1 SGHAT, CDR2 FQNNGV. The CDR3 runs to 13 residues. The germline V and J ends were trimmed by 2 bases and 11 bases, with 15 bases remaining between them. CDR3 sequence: CASSLLGGRWAFF. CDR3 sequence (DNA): TGTGCCAGCAGCTTACTCGGCGGGAGATGGGCTTTCTTT.

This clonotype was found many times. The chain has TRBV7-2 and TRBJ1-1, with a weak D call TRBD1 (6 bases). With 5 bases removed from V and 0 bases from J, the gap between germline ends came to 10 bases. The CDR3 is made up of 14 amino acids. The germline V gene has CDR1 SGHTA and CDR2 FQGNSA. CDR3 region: CASSNTGLNTEAFF. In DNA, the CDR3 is TGTGCCAGCAGCAACACAGGGCTGAACACTGAAGCTTTCTTT.

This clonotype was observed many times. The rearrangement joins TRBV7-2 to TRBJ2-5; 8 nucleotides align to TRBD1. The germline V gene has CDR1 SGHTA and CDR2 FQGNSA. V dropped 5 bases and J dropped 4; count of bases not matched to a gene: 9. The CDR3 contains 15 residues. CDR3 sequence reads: CASSAPDRAGETQYF. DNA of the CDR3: TGTGCCAGCAGCGCCCCGGACAGGGCGGGAGAGACCCAGTACTTC.

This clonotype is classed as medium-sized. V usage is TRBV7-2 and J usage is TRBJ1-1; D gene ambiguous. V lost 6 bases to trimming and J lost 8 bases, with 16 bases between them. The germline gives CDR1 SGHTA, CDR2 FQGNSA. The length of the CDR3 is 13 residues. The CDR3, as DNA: TGTGCCAGCAGAGTCGGTGGGTTGAGGGAAGCTTTCTTT. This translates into CASRVGGLREAFF.

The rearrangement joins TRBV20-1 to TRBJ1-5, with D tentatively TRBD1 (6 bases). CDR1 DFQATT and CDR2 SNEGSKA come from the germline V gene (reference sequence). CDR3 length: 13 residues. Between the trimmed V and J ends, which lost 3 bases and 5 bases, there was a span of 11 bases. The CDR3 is CSASQGLYQPQHF. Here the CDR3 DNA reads TGCAGTGCTAGTCAGGGGCTTTATCAGCCCCAGCATTTT.

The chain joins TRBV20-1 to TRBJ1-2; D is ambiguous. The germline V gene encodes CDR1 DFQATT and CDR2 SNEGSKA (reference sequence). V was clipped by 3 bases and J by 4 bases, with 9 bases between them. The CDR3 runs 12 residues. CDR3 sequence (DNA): TGCAGTGCTAGCCGGGCAGGCTATGGCTACACCTTC. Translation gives CSASRAGYGYTF.

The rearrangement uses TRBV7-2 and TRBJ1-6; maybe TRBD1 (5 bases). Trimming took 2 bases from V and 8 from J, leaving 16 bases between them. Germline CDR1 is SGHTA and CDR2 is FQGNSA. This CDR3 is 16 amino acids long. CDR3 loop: CASSLSRGVMDSPLHF. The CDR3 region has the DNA TGTGCCAGCAGCTTATCCCGGGGGGTCATGGATTCACCCCTCCACTTT.

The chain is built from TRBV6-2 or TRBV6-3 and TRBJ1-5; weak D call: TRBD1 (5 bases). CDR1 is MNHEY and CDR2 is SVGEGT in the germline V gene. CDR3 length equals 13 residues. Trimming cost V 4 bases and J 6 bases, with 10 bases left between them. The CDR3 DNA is TGTGCCAGCAGTTTATCAAGGGGTCAGCCCCAGCATTTT. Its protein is CASSLSRGQPQHF.

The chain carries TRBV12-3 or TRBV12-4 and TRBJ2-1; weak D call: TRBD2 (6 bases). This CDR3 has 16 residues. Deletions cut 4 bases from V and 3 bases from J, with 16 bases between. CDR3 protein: CASSSGPDGGYNEQFF. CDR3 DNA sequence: TGTGCCAGCAGTTCCGGACCGGACGGGGGCTACAATGAGCAGTTCTTC.

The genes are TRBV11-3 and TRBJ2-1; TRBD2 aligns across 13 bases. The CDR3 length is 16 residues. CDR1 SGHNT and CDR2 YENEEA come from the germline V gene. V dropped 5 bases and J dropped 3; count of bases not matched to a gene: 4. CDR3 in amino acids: CASSPGTSGVYNEQFF. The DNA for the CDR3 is TGTGCCAGCAGCCCAGGGACTAGCGGGGTCTACAATGAGCAGTTCTTC.

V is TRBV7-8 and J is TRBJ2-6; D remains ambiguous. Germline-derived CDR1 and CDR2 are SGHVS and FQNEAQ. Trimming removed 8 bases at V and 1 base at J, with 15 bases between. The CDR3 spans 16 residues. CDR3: CASDPRLRSGANVLTF. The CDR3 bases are TGTGCCAGCGATCCCCGTCTGAGATCTGGGGCCAACGTCCTGACTTTC.

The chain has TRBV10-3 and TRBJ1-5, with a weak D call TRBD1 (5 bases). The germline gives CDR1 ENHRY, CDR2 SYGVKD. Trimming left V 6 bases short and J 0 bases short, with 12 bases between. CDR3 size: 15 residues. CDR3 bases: TGTGCCATCAGCGGGGGAAATCATAGCAATCAGCCCCAGCATTTT. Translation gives CAISGGNHSNQPQHF.

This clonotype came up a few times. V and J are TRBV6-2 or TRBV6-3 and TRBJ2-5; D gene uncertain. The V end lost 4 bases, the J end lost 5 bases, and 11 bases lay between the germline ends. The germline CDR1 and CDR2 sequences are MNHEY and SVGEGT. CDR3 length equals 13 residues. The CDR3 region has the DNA TGTGCCAGCAGTTGGAGAGAGAGGGAGACCCAGTACTTC. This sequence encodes CASSWRERETQYF.

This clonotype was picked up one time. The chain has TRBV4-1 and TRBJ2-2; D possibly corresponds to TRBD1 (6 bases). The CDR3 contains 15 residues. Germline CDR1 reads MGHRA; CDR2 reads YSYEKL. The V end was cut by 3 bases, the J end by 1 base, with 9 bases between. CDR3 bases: TGCGCCAGCAGCCACCGGGGACAGAACACCGGGGAGCTGTTTTTT. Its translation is CASSHRGQNTGELFF.

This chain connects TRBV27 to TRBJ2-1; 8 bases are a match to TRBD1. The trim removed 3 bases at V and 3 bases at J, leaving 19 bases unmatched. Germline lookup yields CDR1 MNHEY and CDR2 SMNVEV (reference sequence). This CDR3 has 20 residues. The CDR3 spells CASSFGPGTGFPKVYNEQFF. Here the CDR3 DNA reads TGTGCCAGCAGTTTTGGCCCGGGGACAGGATTTCCTAAGGTCTACAATGAGCAGTTCTTC.

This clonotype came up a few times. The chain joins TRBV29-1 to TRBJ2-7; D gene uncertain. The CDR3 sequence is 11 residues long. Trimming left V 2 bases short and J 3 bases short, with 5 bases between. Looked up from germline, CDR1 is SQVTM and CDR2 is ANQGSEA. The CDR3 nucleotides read TGCAGCGTTGAAAATCACTACGAGCAGTACTTC. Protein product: CSVENHYEQYF.

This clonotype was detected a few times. The CDR3 DNA sequence: TGTGCCAGCGCGGTGAACTACGAGCAGTACTTC. Its translation: CASAVNYEQYF. This chain uses TRBV12-3 or TRBV12-4 with TRBJ2-7, with unresolved D. The CDR3 totals 11 residues. With 8 bases removed from V and 3 bases from J, the gap between germline ends came to 8 bases.

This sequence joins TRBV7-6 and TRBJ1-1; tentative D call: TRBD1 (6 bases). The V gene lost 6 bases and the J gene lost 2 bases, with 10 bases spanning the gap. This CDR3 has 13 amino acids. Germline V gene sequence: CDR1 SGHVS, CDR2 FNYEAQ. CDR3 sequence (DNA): TGTGCCAGCAGAGGGGGGCAAAACACTGAAGCTTTCTTT. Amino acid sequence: CASRGGQNTEAFF.

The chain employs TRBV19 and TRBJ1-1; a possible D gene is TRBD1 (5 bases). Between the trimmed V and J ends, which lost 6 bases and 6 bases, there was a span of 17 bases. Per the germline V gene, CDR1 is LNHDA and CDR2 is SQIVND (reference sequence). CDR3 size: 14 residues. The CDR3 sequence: CASSPHGRAPEAFF. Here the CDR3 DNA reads TGTGCCAGTAGCCCCCATGGCAGGGCCCCTGAAGCTTTCTTT.

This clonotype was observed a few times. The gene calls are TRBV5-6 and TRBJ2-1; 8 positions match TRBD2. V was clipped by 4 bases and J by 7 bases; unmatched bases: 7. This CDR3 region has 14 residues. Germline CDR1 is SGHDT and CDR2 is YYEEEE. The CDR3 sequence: CASSVAGTVNEQFF. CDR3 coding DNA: TGTGCCAGCAGCGTAGCGGGAACGGTAAATGAGCAGTTCTTC.

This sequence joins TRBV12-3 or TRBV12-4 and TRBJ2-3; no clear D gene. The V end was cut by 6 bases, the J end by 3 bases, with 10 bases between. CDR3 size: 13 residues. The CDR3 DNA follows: TGTGCCAGCAGCCTCACGAGGACAGATACGCAGTATTTT. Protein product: CASSLTRTDTQYF.

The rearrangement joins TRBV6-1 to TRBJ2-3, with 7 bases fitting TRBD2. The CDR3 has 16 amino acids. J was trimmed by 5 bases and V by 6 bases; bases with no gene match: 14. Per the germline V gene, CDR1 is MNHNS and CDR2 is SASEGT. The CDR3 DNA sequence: TGTGCCAGCAGGAACGTGGGGGAGGGCCGAGAAGATACGCAGTATTTT. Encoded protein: CASRNVGEGREDTQYF.

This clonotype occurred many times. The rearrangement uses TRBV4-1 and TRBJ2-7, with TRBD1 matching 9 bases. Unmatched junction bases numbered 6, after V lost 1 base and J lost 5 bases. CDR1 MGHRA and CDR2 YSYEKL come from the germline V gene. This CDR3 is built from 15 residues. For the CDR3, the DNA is TGCGCCAGCAGCCAAGGGACAGGGGATATCAACGAGCAGTACTTC. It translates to CASSQGTGDINEQYF.

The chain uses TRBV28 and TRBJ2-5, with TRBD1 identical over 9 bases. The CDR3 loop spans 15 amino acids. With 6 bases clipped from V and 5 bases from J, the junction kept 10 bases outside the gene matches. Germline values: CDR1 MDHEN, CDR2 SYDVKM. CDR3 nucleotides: TGTGCCAGCAGCCCCATTCGGGACAGGGCCGAGACCCAGTACTTC. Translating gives CASSPIRDRAETQYF.